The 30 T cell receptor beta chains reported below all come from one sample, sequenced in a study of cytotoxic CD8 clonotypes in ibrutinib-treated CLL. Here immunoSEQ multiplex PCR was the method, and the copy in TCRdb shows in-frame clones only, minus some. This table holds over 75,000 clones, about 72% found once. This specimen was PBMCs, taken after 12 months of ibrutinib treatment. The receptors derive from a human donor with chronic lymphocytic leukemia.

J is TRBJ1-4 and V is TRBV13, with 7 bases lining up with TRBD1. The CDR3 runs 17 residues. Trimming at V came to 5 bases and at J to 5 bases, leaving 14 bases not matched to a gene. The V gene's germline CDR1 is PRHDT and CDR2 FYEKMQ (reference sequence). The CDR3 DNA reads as TGTGCCAGCAGCCTCCGACAGGGCAGGCCCGAAAATGAAAAACTGTTTTTT. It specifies CASSLRQGRPENEKLFF.

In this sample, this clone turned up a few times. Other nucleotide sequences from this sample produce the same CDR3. This chain's CDR3 is CASSQTGVNEKLFF. The CDR3 nucleotides read TGTGCCAGCAGCCAGACAGGGGTTAATGAAAAACTGTTTTTT. J is TRBJ1-4 and V is TRBV28, with TRBD1 matching over 8 bases. The CDR3 totals 14 residues. Germline CDR1 and CDR2: MDHEN and SYDVKM. J gave up 4 bases and V 6 bases, and 4 bases lay outside the gene matches.

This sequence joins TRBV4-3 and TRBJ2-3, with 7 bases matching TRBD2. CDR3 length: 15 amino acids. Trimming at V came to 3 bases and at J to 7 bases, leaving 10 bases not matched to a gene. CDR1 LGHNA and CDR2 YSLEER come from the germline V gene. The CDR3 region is CASSQDYSGLYTQYF. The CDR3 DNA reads TGCGCCAGCAGCCAGGATTATAGCGGGCTCTATACGCAGTATTTT.

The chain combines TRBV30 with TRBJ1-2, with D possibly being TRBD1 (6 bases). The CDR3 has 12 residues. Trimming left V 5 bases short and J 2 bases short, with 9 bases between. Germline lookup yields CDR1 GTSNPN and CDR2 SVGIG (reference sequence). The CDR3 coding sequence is TGTGCCTGGCAGGGGACCAACTATGGCTACACCTTC. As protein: CAWQGTNYGYTF. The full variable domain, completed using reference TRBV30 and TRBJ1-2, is SQTIHQWPATLVQPVGSPLSLECTVEGTSNPNLYWYRQAAGRGLQLLFYSVGIGQISSEVPQNLSASRPQDRQFILSSKKLLLSDSGFYLCAWQGTNYGYTFGSGTRLTVV.

The CDR3 nucleotides are TGCAGGACAGATTCCGATACGCAGTATTTT. Translating it yields CRTDSDTQYF. The chain is built from TRBV29-1 and TRBJ2-3; D may be TRBD1 (5 bases). CDR3 length equals 10 residues. CDR1 and CDR2 (germline): SQVTM, ANQGSEA.

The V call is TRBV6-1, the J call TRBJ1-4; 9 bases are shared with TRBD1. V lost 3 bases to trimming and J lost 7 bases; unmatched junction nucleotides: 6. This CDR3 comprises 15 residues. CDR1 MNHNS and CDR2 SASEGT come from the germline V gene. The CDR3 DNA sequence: TGTGCCAGCAGTGACCACAGGGGGCAAGGTGAAAAACTGTTTTTT. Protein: CASSDHRGQGEKLFF.

Here the CDR3 reads CASRGLLANTGELFF. In nucleotides, the CDR3 is TGTGCCAGCAGGGGCCTCCTGGCGAACACCGGGGAGCTGTTTTTT. V gene TRBV6-1 combines with J gene TRBJ2-2; D gene ambiguous. Trimming shortened V by 6 bases and J by 0 bases, and 11 bases separated the two germline ends. The CDR3 spans 15 residues. Germline CDR1 reads MNHNS; CDR2 reads SASEGT.

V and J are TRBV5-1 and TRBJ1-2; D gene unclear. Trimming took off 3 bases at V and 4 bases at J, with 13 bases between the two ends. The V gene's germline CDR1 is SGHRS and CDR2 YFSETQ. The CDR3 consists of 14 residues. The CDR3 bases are TGCGCCAGCAGCTCAACGACCACGATCTATGGCTACACCTTC. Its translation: CASSSTTTIYGYTF.

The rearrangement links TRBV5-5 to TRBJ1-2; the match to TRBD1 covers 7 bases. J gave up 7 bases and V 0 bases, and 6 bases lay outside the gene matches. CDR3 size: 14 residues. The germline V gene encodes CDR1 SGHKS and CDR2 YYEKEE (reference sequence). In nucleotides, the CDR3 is TGTGCCAGCAGCTTGGGAGGGGGCGAGGGTGGCTACACCTTC. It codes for CASSLGGGEGGYTF.

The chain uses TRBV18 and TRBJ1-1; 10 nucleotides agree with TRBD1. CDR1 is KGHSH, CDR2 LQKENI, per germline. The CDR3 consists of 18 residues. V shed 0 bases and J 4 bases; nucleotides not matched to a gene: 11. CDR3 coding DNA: TGTGCCAGCTCACCACCGAATCGACAGGGGGCTTCGTTCACTGAAGCTTTCTTT. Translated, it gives CASSPPNRQGASFTEAFF.

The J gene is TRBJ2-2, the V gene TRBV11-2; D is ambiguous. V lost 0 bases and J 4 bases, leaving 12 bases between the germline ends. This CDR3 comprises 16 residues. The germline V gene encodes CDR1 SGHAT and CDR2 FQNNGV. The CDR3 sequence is CASSLDQRQVTGELFF. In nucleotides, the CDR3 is TGTGCCAGCAGCTTAGATCAGCGTCAGGTCACCGGGGAGCTGTTTTTT.

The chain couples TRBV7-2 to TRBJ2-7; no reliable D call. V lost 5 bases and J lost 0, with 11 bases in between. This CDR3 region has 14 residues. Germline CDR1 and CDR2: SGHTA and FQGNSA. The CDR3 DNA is TGTGCCAGCAGCAAAGGAGTCCCCTCCTACGAGCAGTACTTC. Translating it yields CASSKGVPSYEQYF. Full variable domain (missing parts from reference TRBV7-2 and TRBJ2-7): GAGVSQSPSNKVTEKGKDVELRCDPISGHTALYWYRQSLGQGLEFLIYFQGNSAPDKSGLPSDRFSAERTGGSVSTLTIQRTQQEDSAVYLCASSKGVPSYEQYFGPGTRLTVT.

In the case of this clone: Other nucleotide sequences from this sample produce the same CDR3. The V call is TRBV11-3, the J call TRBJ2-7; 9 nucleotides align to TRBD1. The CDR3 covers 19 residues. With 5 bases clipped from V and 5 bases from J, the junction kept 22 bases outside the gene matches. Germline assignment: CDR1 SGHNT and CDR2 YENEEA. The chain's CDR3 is CASSPIRTGVTTSYDEQYF. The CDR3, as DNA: TGTGCCAGCAGCCCGATAAGGACAGGGGTAACGACTAGTTACGACGAGCAGTACTTC.

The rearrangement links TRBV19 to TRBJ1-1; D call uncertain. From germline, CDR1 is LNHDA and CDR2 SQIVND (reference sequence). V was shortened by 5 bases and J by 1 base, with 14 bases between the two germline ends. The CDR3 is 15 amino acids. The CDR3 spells CASSPPTPRNTEAFF. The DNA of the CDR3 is TGTGCCAGTAGTCCTCCCACCCCGCGGAACACTGAAGCTTTCTTT.

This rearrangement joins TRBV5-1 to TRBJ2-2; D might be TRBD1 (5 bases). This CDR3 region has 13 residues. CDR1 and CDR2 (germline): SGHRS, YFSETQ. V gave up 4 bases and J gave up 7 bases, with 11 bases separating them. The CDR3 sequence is CASSPRVDGELFF. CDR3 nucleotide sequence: TGCGCCAGCAGCCCCAGGGTTGACGGGGAGCTGTTTTTT.

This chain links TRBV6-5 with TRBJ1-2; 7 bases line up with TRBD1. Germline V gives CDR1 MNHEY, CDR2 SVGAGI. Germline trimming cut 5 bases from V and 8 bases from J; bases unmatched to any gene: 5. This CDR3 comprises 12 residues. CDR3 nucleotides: TGTGCCAGCAGTCAAATACAGGGGGGCTACACCTTC. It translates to CASSQIQGGYTF.

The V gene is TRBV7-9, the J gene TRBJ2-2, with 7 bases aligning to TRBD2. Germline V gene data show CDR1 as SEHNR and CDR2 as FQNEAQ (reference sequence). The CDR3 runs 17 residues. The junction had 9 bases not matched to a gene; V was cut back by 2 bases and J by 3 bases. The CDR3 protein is CASSLNPGEGYTGELFF. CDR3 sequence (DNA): TGTGCCAGCAGCTTAAATCCTGGGGAGGGGTACACCGGGGAGCTGTTTTTT.

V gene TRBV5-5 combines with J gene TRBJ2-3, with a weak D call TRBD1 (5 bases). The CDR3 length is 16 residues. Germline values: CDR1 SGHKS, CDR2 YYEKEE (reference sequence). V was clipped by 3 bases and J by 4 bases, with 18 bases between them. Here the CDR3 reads CASSSLLGAMADTQYF. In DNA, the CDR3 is TGTGCCAGCAGCTCATTGTTAGGGGCAATGGCAGATACGCAGTATTTT.

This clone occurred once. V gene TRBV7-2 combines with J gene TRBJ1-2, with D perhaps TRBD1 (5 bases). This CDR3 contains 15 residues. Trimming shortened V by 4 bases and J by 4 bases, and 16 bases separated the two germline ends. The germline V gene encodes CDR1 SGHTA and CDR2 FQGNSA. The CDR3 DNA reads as TGTGCCAGCAGCTCCCCTGGGGGAGCCACCTATGGCTACACCTTC. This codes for CASSSPGGATYGYTF.

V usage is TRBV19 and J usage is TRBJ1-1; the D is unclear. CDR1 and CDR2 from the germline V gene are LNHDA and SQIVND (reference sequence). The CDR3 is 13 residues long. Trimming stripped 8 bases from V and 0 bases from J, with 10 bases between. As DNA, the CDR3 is TGTGCCAGTTCATTTTCTTTGAACACTGAAGCTTTCTTT. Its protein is CASSFSLNTEAFF.

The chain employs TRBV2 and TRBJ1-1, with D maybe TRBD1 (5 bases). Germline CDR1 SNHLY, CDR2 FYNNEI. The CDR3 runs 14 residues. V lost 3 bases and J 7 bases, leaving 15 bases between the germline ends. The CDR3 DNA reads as TGTGCCAGCAGTGACGAGGGGCAGGCGAGTGAAGCTTTCTTT. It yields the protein CASSDEGQASEAFF.

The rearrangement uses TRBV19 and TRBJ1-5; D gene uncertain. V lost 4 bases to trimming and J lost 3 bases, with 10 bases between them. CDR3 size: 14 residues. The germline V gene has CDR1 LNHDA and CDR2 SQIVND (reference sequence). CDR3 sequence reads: CASSREGDNQPQHF. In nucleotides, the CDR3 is TGTGCCAGTAGTAGGGAGGGAGACAATCAGCCCCAGCATTTT.

The CDR3 DNA sequence: TGTGCCAGCAGTGAAGGCGGGCCTCTCTATGGCTACACCTTC. Translating gives CASSEGGPLYGYTF. The V call is TRBV6-1, the J call TRBJ1-2; D gene unclear. The ends were cut back, 1 base at V and 4 bases at J, with 10 bases in the middle. This CDR3 contains 14 residues. The germline V gene encodes CDR1 MNHNS and CDR2 SASEGT.

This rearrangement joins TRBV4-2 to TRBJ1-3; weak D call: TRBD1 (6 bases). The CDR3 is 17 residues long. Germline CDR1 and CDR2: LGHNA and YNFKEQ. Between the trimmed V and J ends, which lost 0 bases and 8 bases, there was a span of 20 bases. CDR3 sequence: CASSQDQEVAPGDTIYF. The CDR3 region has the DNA TGTGCCAGCAGCCAAGATCAGGAAGTGGCGCCAGGGGACACCATATATTTT.

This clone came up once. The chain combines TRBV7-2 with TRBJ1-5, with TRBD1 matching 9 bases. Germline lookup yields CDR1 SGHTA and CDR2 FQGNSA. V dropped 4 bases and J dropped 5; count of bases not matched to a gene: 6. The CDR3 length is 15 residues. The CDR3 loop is CASSSPGQGYQPQHF. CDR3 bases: TGTGCCAGCAGCTCCCCGGGACAGGGTTATCAGCCCCAGCATTTT. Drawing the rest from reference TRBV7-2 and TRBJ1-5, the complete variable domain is GAGVSQSPSNKVTEKGKDVELRCDPISGHTALYWYRQSLGQGLEFLIYFQGNSAPDKSGLPSDRFSAERTGGSVSTLTIQRTQQEDSAVYLCASSSPGQGYQPQHFGDGTRLSIL.

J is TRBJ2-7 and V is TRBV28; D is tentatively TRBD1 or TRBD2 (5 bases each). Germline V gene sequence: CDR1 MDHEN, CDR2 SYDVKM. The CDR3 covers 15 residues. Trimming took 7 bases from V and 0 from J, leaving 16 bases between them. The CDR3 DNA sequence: TGTGCCAGCACCTGGGGGAAGAGCAGCTCCTACGAGCAGTACTTC. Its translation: CASTWGKSSSYEQYF.

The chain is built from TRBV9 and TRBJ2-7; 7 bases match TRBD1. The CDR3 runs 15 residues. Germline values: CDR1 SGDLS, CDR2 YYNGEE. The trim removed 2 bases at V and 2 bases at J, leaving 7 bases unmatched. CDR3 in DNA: TGTGCCAGCAGCGTCCGGGACAGTCTCCCCTACGAGCAGTACTTC. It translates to CASSVRDSLPYEQYF.

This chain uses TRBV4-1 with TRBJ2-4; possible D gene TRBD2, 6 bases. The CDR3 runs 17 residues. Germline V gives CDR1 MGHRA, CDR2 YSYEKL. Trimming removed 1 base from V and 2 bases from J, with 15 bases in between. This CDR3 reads CASSQGGVETPKNIQYF. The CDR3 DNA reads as TGCGCCAGCAGCCAAGGGGGGGTGGAGACCCCCAAAAACATTCAGTACTTC.

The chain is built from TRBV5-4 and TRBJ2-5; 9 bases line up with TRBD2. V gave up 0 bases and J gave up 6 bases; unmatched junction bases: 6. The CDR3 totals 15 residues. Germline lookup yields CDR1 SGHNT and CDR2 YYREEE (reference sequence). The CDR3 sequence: CASSLGGGAVQTQYF. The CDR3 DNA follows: TGTGCCAGCAGCTTGGGCGGGGGGGCCGTACAGACCCAGTACTTC.

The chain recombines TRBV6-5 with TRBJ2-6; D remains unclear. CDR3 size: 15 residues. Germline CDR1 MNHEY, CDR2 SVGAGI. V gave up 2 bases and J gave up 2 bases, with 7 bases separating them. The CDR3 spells CASSYREAGANVLTF. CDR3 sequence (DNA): TGTGCCAGCAGTTACAGGGAAGCTGGGGCCAACGTCCTGACTTTC.